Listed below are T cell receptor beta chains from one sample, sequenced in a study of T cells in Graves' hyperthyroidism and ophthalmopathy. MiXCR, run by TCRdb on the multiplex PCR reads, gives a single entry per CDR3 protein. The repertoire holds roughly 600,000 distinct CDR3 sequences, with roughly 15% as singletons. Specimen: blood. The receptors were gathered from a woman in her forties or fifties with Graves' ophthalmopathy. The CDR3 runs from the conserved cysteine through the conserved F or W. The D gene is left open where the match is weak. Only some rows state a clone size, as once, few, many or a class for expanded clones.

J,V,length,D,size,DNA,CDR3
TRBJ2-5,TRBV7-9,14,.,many,TGTGCCAGCAGCTCTGGAGGGGCACAAGAGACCCAGTACTTC,CASSSGGAQETQYF
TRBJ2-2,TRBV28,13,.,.,TGTGCCAGCAGCAACCGGAACACCGGGGAGCTGTCTTTT,CASSNRNTGELSF
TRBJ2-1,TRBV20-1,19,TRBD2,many,TGCAGTGCTAGAGATCTCTTAGCGGGAGGGCCCTTCAGGCACAATGAGCAGTTCTTC,CSARDLLAGGPFRHNEQFF
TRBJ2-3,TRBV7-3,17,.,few,TGTGCCAGCAGCTTAACTAGCGGCCGAGGGGGCCCAGATACGCAGTATTTT,CASSLTSGRGGPDTQYF
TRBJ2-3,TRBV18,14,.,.,TGTGCCAGCTCACCCAATGGGCGCACAGATACGCAGTATTTT,CASSPNGRTDTQYF
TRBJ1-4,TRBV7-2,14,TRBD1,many,TGTGCCAGCAGTAGGGACAGGGGGCACGAAAAACTGTTTTTT,CASSRDRGHEKLFF
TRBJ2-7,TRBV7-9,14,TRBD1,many,TGTGCCAGCAGCCAGCCGGGACAGAACTACGAGCAGTACTTC,CASSQPGQNYEQYF
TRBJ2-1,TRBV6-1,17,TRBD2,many,TGTGCCAGCGGGATTACCATTCTAGCGGCCTCCTACAATGAGCAGTTCTTC,CASGITILAASYNEQFF
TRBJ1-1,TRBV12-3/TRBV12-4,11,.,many,TGTGCCAGCACCATAAACACTGAAGCTTTCTTT,CASTINTEAFF
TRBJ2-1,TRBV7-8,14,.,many,TGTGCCAGCAGCTTAGATACTAGTTTTAATGAGCAGTTCTTC,CASSLDTSFNEQFF
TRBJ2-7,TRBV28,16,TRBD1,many,TGTGCCAGCAGCCCACTATCCGGGACAGGGGTGGACGAGCAGTACTTC,CASSPLSGTGVDEQYF
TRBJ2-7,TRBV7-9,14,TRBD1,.,TGTGCCAGCAACAGACAGGGTGCCGGGGACGAGCAGTACTTC,CASNRQGAGDEQYF
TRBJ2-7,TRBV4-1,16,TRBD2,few,TGCGCCAGCAGCCAAGATCGGGCTAGCGGGCCTTACGAGCAGTACTTC,CASSQDRASGPYEQYF
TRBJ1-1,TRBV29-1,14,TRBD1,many,TGCAGCGTGAGGCTTGGGACAGGGAACACTGAAGCTTTCTTT,CSVRLGTGNTEAFF
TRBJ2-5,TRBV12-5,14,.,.,TGTGCTAGTGGTTTCTCTTCGGGGCGAGAGACCCAGTACTTC,CASGFSSGRETQYF
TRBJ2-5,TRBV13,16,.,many,TGTGCCAGCAGTTCAGACGGAGGATCCCCCCGGGCGACCCAGTACTTC,CASSSDGGSPRATQYF
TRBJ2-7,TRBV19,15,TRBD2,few,TGTGCCAGTAGTATTAGGACTAGCGGCCCCTACGAGCAGTACTTC,CASSIRTSGPYEQYF
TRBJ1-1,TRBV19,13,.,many,TGTGCCAGTAACCGACAGAAGAACACTGAAGCTTTCTTT,CASNRQKNTEAFF
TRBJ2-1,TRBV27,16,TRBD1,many,TGTGCCAGCAGTCCTAGTGACAGGGTGGTCTACAATGAGCAGTTCTTC,CASSPSDRVVYNEQFF